The 13 T cell receptor beta chains below all came from one sample that was sequenced in a study of breast tumors, draining lymph nodes, adjacent tissues. Each CDR3 protein gets one entry after TCRdb re-called the multiplex PCR reads with MiXCR. This sample yields some 19,000 distinct CDR3 sequences, of which approximately 53% are seen a single time; around 7.8% belongs to the top ten. The specimen sequenced was breast tumor tissue. Every receptor here comes from a female donor with breast cancer. Some clones in this sample may be carry-over from other donors' samples.

V is TRBV9 and J is TRBJ2-3, with 9 bases that match TRBD2. V was clipped by 6 bases and J by 4 bases; unmatched bases: 6. In germline, CDR1 is SGDLS, CDR2 YYNGEE. The CDR3 has 14 amino acids. The CDR3 reads CASICGRASDTQYF. CDR3 nucleotide sequence: TGTGCCAGCATCTGCGGGAGGGCCTCAGATACGCAGTATTTT.

This chain connects TRBV4-1 to TRBJ1-1; D gene uncertain. CDR1 and CDR2 from the germline V gene are MGHRA and YSYEKL. CDR3 length equals 15 residues. V lost 0 bases, J lost 0 bases, and 8 bases lay in between. CDR3 sequence (DNA): TGCGCCAGCAGCCAAGATCACAGCCTGAACACTGAAGCTTTCTTT. This encodes CASSQDHSLNTEAFF.

This clonotype counts as large. V gene TRBV20-1 combines with J gene TRBJ1-3; TRBD1 agrees at 8 bases. V shed 5 bases and J 4 bases; nucleotides not matched to a gene: 7. Germline V gene data show CDR1 as DFQATT and CDR2 as SNEGSKA (reference sequence). There are 14 residues in the CDR3. The CDR3 region is CSAPGQGEGNTIYF. CDR3 coding DNA: TGCAGTGCTCCCGGACAGGGAGAGGGAAACACCATATATTTT.

This clonotype is labeled medium-sized. CDR3 sequence reads: CASSVHSNQPQHF. The CDR3 bases are TGTGCCAGCAGTGTACACTCCAATCAGCCCCAGCATTTT. The chain employs TRBV2 and TRBJ1-5; no reliable D call. The CDR3 covers 13 residues. Per the germline V gene, CDR1 is SNHLY and CDR2 is FYNNEI. Trimming took off 4 bases at V and 3 bases at J, with 7 bases between the two ends.

Of note for this clonotype: The missing conserved phenylalanine or tryptophan at the end of this CDR3 makes a read error likely. V is TRBV5-4 and J is TRBJ2-7; 9 bases line up with TRBD1. Germline CDR1 and CDR2: SGHNT and YYREEE (reference sequence). This CDR3 comprises 14 residues. CDR3 nucleotides: TGCGCCAGCAGCAGCCGGGACAGGGTCGATGAGCAGTACCTC. It encodes CASSSRDRVDEQYL.

V is TRBV20-1 and J is TRBJ2-4; 11 nucleotides align to TRBD2. CDR3 length: 15 amino acids. The J segment lost 11 bases and the V segment lost 3 bases, leaving 12 bases of the junction unmatched. In germline, CDR1 is DFQATT, CDR2 SNEGSKA (reference sequence). In nucleotides, the CDR3 is TGCAGTGCTAGCTTTCTGGGACTAGCGGCGGGAGTTCAGTACTTC. This sequence encodes CSASFLGLAAGVQYF.

In its sample, this clonotype was seen many times. The rearrangement links TRBV11-3 to TRBJ2-1; 7 nucleotides match TRBD2. Unmatched junction bases numbered 10, after V lost 1 base and J lost 1 base. The CDR3 runs to 18 residues. Germline assignment: CDR1 SGHNT and CDR2 YENEEA. The CDR3 DNA sequence: TGTGCCAGCAGCTTAGGCCCGGCGGGAGCCGGGTCCTACAATGAGCAGTTCTTC. Its protein product is CASSLGPAGAGSYNEQFF.

In the case of this clonotype: The final CDR3 position lacks the conserved phenylalanine or tryptophan, pointing to a likely read error. The DNA is omitted, as the CDR3 cannot be located on it reliably, and the CDR3 follows TCRdb's listing. The chain is built from TRBV18 and TRBJ2-6; the table assigns TRBD1, which was not confirmed against the DNA. CDR1 and CDR2 (germline): KGHSH, LQKENI. Inclusive of both ends, the CDR3 amounts to 14 amino acids. CDR3 protein: CASRQDSGANVLTS.

Comment on this clonotype: One base away lies a much larger clone, so this may be a sequencing read error. V is TRBV6-1 and J is TRBJ1-4, with a tentative D call TRBD1 (6 bases). V lost 5 bases and J lost 12, with 19 bases in between. This CDR3 is built from 14 residues. CDR1 is MNHNS, CDR2 SASEGT, per germline. CDR3 in DNA: TGTGCCAGCAGTCATTACTACAGGGAAGAAGAACTGTTTTTT. Its protein is CASSHYYREEELFF.

This clonotype was found once. The limits of the CDR3 on the DNA are not certain, so only TCRdb's listed CDR3 is given. The chain has TRBV12-3 or TRBV12-4 and TRBJ2-5; the table's D call TRBD2 went unverified against the DNA. The CDR3 totals 24 residues, both ends included. CDR3 protein: CAMPSHTSQYLCASSASAKETQYF.

By sample fraction, this clonotype is medium-sized. The V gene is TRBV13, the J gene TRBJ2-5; D is perhaps TRBD2 (6 bases). Trimming shortened V by 5 bases and J by 2 bases, and 15 bases separated the two germline ends. Germline V gene lookup returns CDR1 PRHDT and CDR2 FYEKMQ (reference sequence). This CDR3 comprises 15 residues. This chain's CDR3 is CASSPKGGGQETQYF. In nucleotides, the CDR3 is TGTGCCAGCAGCCCCAAGGGCGGAGGGCAAGAGACCCAGTACTTC.

This clonotype was picked up many times. The V gene is TRBV4-1, the J gene TRBJ1-4; 7 bases are shared with TRBD1. Trimming removed 0 bases from V and 5 bases from J; junction bases left unmatched: 21. CDR3 length: 21 amino acids. Germline V gene lookup returns CDR1 MGHRA and CDR2 YSYEKL. Here the CDR3 reads CASSQDPSTLMSDRTNEKLFF. The CDR3 nucleotides are TGCGCCAGCAGCCAAGATCCTTCAACATTGATGTCGGACAGGACGAATGAAAAACTGTTTTTT.

This clonotype showed up just once. As the CDR3 is not closed by the conserved phenylalanine or tryptophan, this likely results from a read error. This rearrangement joins TRBV7-9 to TRBJ2-1; 8 nucleotides align to TRBD2. The CDR3 runs 16 residues. Trimming at V came to 4 bases and at J to 10 bases, leaving 15 bases not matched to a gene. Germline CDR1 is SEHNR and CDR2 is FQNEAQ (reference sequence). CDR3 region: CASSSRAGVGPKEQFL. CDR3 in DNA: TGTGCCAGCAGCTCACGAGCGGGAGTTGGGCCTAAGGAGCAGTTCCTC.